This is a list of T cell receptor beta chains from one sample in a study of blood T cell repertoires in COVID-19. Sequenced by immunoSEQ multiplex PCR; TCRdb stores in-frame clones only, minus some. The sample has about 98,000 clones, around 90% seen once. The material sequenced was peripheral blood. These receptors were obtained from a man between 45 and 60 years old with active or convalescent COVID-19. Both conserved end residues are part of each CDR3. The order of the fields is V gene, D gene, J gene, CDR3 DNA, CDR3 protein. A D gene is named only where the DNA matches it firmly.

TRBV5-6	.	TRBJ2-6	TGTGCCAGCAGCTTGGAACTAGTAGTGGCCAACGTCCTGACTTTC	CASSLELVVANVLTF
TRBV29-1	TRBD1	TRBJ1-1	TGCAGCGTTGATATGGGGGAGACAGGGGGCAGGGCTGAAGCTTTCTTT	CSVDMGETGGRAEAFF
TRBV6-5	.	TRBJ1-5	TGTGCCAGCAGTTACTCGAGCATAGGCAATCAGCCCCAGCATTTT	CASSYSSIGNQPQHF
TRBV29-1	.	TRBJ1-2	TGCAGCGTCGATAAGGACAGCTATGGCTACACCTTC	CSVDKDSYGYTF
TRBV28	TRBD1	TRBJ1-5	TGTGCCAGCAGACGACAGGGGGCGAGCAATCAGCCCCAGCATTTT	CASRRQGASNQPQHF
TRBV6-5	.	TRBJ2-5	TGTGCCAGCAGTTTATTCCCGGGACTGGAACAAGAGACCCAGTACTTC	CASSLFPGLEQETQYF
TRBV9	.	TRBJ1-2	TGTGCCAGCAGCGTAGATTACACGGACTTCTATGGCTACACCTTC	CASSVDYTDFYGYTF
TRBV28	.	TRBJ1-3	TGTGCCAGCAGAAAAACAGGCTCTGGAAACACCATATATTTT	CASRKTGSGNTIYF
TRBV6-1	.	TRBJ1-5	TGTGCCAGCAGTGAAGCAGGAGCGAGCAATCAGCCCCAGCATTTT	CASSEAGASNQPQHF
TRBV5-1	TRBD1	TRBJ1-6	TGCGCCAGCAGCTCGGGCATGGGACAGGGTGATTCACCCCTCCACTTT	CASSSGMGQGDSPLHF
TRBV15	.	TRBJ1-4	TGTGCCACCAGCCCGGGTGTCTTGAGGGAAAAACTGTTTTTT	CATSPGVLREKLFF
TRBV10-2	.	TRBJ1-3	TGCGCCACCGCTCGGCGGGACTCTGGAAACACCATATATTTT	CATARRDSGNTIYF
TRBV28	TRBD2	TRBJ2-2	TGTGCCAGCCTAAAACAAGCGGGGGGGAACACCGGGGAGCTGTTTTTT	CASLKQAGGNTGELFF
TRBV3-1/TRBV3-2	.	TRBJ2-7	TGTGCCAGCAGCCATAGCGCGGACAGCTACGAGCAGTACTTC	CASSHSADSYEQYF
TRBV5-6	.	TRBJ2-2	TGTGCCAGCAGCCGGACTATGGGGAACACCAGGGAGCTGTTTTTT	CASSRTMGNTRELFF
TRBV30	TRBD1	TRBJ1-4	TGTGCCTGGAGTGTAGAGGGGGCAGGTGAAAAACTGTTTTTT	CAWSVEGAGEKLFF